This T cell receptor beta chain was recovered during a study of blood T cell repertoires in COVID-19. This CDR3 spans 16 amino acids. Germline CDR1 is MNHEY and CDR2 is SMNVEV (reference sequence). Points on this clone: The junction differs from germline at one of its ends, possibly a read error.

TCRdb's copy holds only in-frame clones and misses some; the assay was immunoSEQ multiplex PCR. Altogether fewer than 300,000 clones are present, approximately 90% being singletons, with the ten largest covering over 1%. This clonotype was obtained from a woman in her forties with acute COVID-19. The chain carries TRBV27 and TRBJ1-5; no firm D call. The specimen sequenced was PBMCs or T cells enriched from blood (not recorded which). For the CDR3, the DNA is TGTGCCAGCAGTGTATCCGGGTCCCAACTTTATCAGCCCCAGCATTTT. It yields the protein CASSVSGSQLYQPQHF.